A single sample gave rise to the 15 T cell receptor beta chains below, sequenced in a study of CD4 T cells in relation to SARS-CoV-2 and coronaviruses. No antigen has been assigned to these receptors. Unexposed donor CD4+ T cells date from about 2011-2018, before the COVID-19 pandemic. CD4+ T cells were isolated from the cells after roughly 11 days of culture. This table comes from immunoSEQ multiplex PCR, and its TCRdb copy is limited to in-frame clones, with some not included. The repertoire consists of about 29,000 clones, with around 72% occurring once and the leading ten covering roughly 12%. Sample: CD4+ T cells from PBMCs, cultured in vitro. The receptors stem from a human donor in good health.

V and J are TRBV7-8 and TRBJ1-6; D might be TRBD1 (6 bases). CDR1 is SGHVS, CDR2 FQNEAQ, per germline. The V end lost 3 bases, the J end lost 5 bases, and 14 bases lay between the germline ends. This CDR3 comprises 16 residues. CDR3 protein: CASSLDSQANNSPLHF. The CDR3 region has the DNA TGTGCCAGCAGCTTGGACAGCCAGGCTAATAATTCACCCCTCCACTTT.

V is TRBV7-2 and J is TRBJ2-7; 8 positions match TRBD2. CDR3 size: 15 residues. From germline, CDR1 is SGHTA and CDR2 FQGNSA. Germline trimming cut 5 bases from V and 2 bases from J; bases unmatched to any gene: 8. The CDR3 here is CASSAGSGGAYEQYF. The DNA of the CDR3 is TGTGCCAGCAGCGCTGGCTCCGGGGGGGCCTACGAGCAGTACTTC. The variable domain in full, completed from reference TRBV7-2 and TRBJ2-7, reads GAGVSQSPSNKVTEKGKDVELRCDPISGHTALYWYRQSLGQGLEFLIYFQGNSAPDKSGLPSDRFSAERTGGSVSTLTIQRTQQEDSAVYLCASSAGSGGAYEQYFGPGTRLTVT.

This clone showed up just a few times. The genes are TRBV4-1 and TRBJ2-2, with D possibly being TRBD2 (5 bases). V was clipped by 1 base and J by 5 bases, with 11 bases between them. The CDR3 is 15 residues long. CDR1 MGHRA and CDR2 YSYEKL come from the germline V gene. The CDR3 nucleotides are TGCGCCAGCAGCCAAGGAGACCGGAGGACCGGGGAGCTGTTTTTT. It yields the protein CASSQGDRRTGELFF.

The CDR3 sequence is CASSSGGYQETQYF. CDR3 in DNA: TGTGCCAGCAGTAGCGGGGGCTACCAAGAGACCCAGTACTTC. The genes are TRBV6-5 and TRBJ2-5, with 8 bases matching TRBD2. V lost 5 bases and J lost 0; bases outside the gene matches: 2. The germline V gene encodes CDR1 MNHEY and CDR2 SVGAGI. The CDR3 is 14 amino acids.

V is TRBV19 and J is TRBJ2-7; possible D gene TRBD1, 6 bases. This CDR3 region has 15 residues. Deletions cut 8 bases from V and 1 base from J, with 18 bases between. CDR1 is LNHDA and CDR2 is SQIVND in the germline V gene (reference sequence). CDR3 sequence: CASGETRDTSYEQYF. In nucleotides, the CDR3 is TGTGCCAGTGGGGAGACCCGGGACACTTCCTACGAGCAGTACTTC.

The chain employs TRBV5-1 and TRBJ1-5, with 11 bases that match TRBD1. CDR1 SGHRS and CDR2 YFSETQ come from the germline V gene. V dropped 4 bases and J dropped 6; count of bases not matched to a gene: 6. The CDR3 runs 15 residues. As DNA, the CDR3 is TGCGCCAGCAGCGTGGGACAGGGGGTGTTTCAGCCCCAGCATTTT. Translated: CASSVGQGVFQPQHF.

This clone was counted between two and nine times. The chain is built from TRBV7-3 and TRBJ2-2; 9 positions match TRBD1. CDR1 and CDR2 (germline): SGHTA, FQGTGA. This CDR3 is 12 amino acids long. The junction had 0 bases not matched to a gene; V was cut back by 8 bases and J by 5 bases. The CDR3 reads CASGTGTGELFF. CDR3 sequence (DNA): TGTGCCAGCGGGACAGGGACCGGGGAGCTGTTTTTT.

The chain uses TRBV7-2 and TRBJ2-1; 7 bases map to TRBD1. The V and J ends lost 3 bases and 5 bases, in that order; junction bases with no gene match: 7. The CDR3 is 15 residues long. The germline gives CDR1 SGHTA, CDR2 FQGNSA. The CDR3 reads CASSFGQAFHNEQFF. CDR3 in DNA: TGTGCCAGCAGCTTCGGACAGGCCTTCCACAATGAGCAGTTCTTC.

In regard to this clone: One junction end disagrees with the germline gene, perhaps due to a read error. The chain combines TRBV19 with TRBJ2-7, with TRBD2 matching 9 bases. Germline V lookup: CDR1 LNHDA, CDR2 SQIVND (reference sequence). The CDR3 consists of 13 residues. In DNA, the CDR3 is TGTGCCAGTAGTACCCCTAGGCTAGCGGGGAGGCACTTC. It is translated as CASSTPRLAGRHF.

This chain connects TRBV7-9 to TRBJ1-2, with a tentative D call TRBD1 (6 bases). The germline gives CDR1 SEHNR, CDR2 FQNEAQ (reference sequence). Deletions cut 3 bases from V and 4 bases from J, with 12 bases between. CDR3 size: 14 residues. CDR3 nucleotide sequence: TGTGCCAGCAGCTTTTCGGGGGCGGGCTATGGCTACACCTTC. It is translated as CASSFSGAGYGYTF.

The chain carries TRBV4-2 and TRBJ1-2; 7 bases fit TRBD1. The CDR3 totals 15 residues. Germline V gives CDR1 LGHNA, CDR2 YNFKEQ. The junction had 6 bases not matched to a gene; V was cut back by 1 base and J by 4 bases. The chain's CDR3 is CASSQARDSPYGYTF. The CDR3, as DNA: TGTGCCAGCAGCCAAGCCCGGGACAGCCCCTATGGCTACACCTTC.

The rearrangement joins TRBV6-2 or TRBV6-3 to TRBJ2-2; D gene unclear. The CDR3 loop spans 11 amino acids. CDR1 is MNHEY and CDR2 is SVGEGT in the germline V gene. V lost 1 base to trimming and J lost 8 bases, with 2 bases between them. This chain's CDR3 is CASSYFGELFF. The CDR3 bases are TGTGCCAGCAGTTACTTTGGGGAGCTGTTTTTT.

The chain links TRBV11-1 to TRBJ2-3; the D call may be TRBD1 or TRBD2 (5 bases each). Germline V gives CDR1 SGHAT, CDR2 FQDESV (reference sequence). The CDR3 is 15 amino acids. The V gene lost 3 bases and the J gene lost 2 bases, with 12 bases spanning the gap. The CDR3 reads CASSLDRGITDTQYF. In nucleotides, the CDR3 is TGTGCCAGCAGCTTGGATCGGGGCATCACAGATACGCAGTATTTT.

The chain recombines TRBV19 with TRBJ1-4; 9 bases are shared with TRBD1. The CDR3 totals 16 residues. Germline CDR1 and CDR2: LNHDA and SQIVND (reference sequence). V was clipped by 4 bases and J by 7 bases; unmatched bases: 10. CDR3 loop: CASSKVQGQGGEKLFF. The CDR3 nucleotides read TGTGCCAGTAGTAAAGTCCAGGGACAGGGTGGTGAAAAACTGTTTTTT.

The chain carries TRBV11-3 and TRBJ2-7; D is ambiguous. Germline V lookup: CDR1 SGHNT, CDR2 YENEEA. This CDR3 region has 12 residues. The V end lost 0 bases, the J end lost 5 bases, and 5 bases lay between the germline ends. The CDR3 bases are TGTGCCAGCAGCTTAGATAGCAACGAGCAGTACTTC. Amino acids: CASSLDSNEQYF.